This TCR beta chain was sequenced in a study of shared clonotypes between healthy human individuals. From CD4+ cells came CD45RA+ naive and CD45RA-negative memory subsets. Replicate PCRs run on sorted subsets employed 200 ng DNA, some 33,000 T cell genomes. Clones were read by immunoSEQ multiplex PCR, and TCRdb kept only the in-frame ones, dropping some. In the table there are about 680,000 clones, about 74% of which are singletons. There are a few counts of this clone. CDR1 and CDR2 (germline): SGHRS, YFSETQ. The CDR3 is 14 amino acids. Trimming shortened V by 0 bases and J by 8 bases, and 12 bases separated the two germline ends.

Input material: memory CD4+ T cells sorted from blood. The subset here: CD45RA-negative fraction. The origin of this receptor is a woman in her 30s in good health. The chain joins TRBV5-1 to TRBJ2-1; D ambiguous. The CDR3 region is CASSLALGRDEQFF. CDR3 sequence (DNA): TGCGCCAGCAGCTTGGCCCTGGGTAGGGATGAGCAGTTCTTC.